A selection of T cell receptor beta chains follows, all from one sample in a study of cytomegalovirus exposure and HLA in healthy donors. Data came from immunoSEQ multiplex PCR; TCRdb stores just in-frame clones and leaves some out. The table lists some 130,000 clones, over 75% of them singletons. The source material was PBMCs. The receptors were sampled from a woman aged 45-65 years in good health and CMV-seropositive. Each CDR3 is given with its conserved first and last residue. The order of the fields is D gene, V gene, clone size, J gene, CDR3 protein, CDR3 DNA. A D gene is named only where the DNA matches it firmly. A clone size is listed for some rows: how often the clone was seen (once, few, many), or a class if it is expanded.

TRBD2	TRBV6-5	-	TRBJ2-3	CASKRGRTDTQYF	TGTGCCAGCAAGCGGGGCCGCACAGATACGCAGTATTTT
TRBD2	TRBV6-5	-	TRBJ2-1	CASRKSGDYNEQFF	TGTGCCAGCAGAAAAAGCGGGGATTACAATGAGCAGTTCTTC
TRBD1	TRBV6-4	few	TRBJ1-2	CASSAFGQGANYGYTF	TGTGCCAGCAGTGCTTTCGGACAGGGGGCTAACTATGGCTACACCTTC
-	TRBV7-9	-	TRBJ1-5	CASSQTPIGGNQPQHF	TGTGCCAGCAGCCAGACTCCAATCGGGGGCAATCAGCCCCAGCATTTT
TRBD1	TRBV19	-	TRBJ1-2	CAIADRRSNYGYTF	TGTGCCATCGCGGACAGGAGGAGCAACTATGGCTACACCTTC
-	TRBV28	-	TRBJ2-2	CASLDSANTGELFF	TGTGCCAGCCTGGACTCAGCGAACACCGGGGAGCTGTTTTTT
-	TRBV4-3	-	TRBJ2-2	CASSQTRGGGELFF	TGCGCCAGCAGCCAAACTAGGGGGGGCGGGGAGCTGTTTTTT
-	TRBV4-2	-	TRBJ2-7	CASSQEPRGGAGYEQYF	TGTGCCAGCAGCCAAGAGCCTAGGGGCGGGGCGGGCTACGAGCAGTACTTC
-	TRBV5-1	-	TRBJ2-3	CASTEPGGADTQYF	TGCGCCAGCACCGAGCCCGGAGGAGCAGATACGCAGTATTTT
-	TRBV28	-	TRBJ1-5	CATWGGVLKPQHF	TGTGCCACTTGGGGGGGGGTCCTCAAGCCCCAGCATTTT
TRBD1	TRBV5-6	few	TRBJ1-1	CASSLVWGQGNTEAFF	TGTGCCAGCAGCTTGGTATGGGGACAGGGGAACACTGAAGCTTTCTTT
TRBD2	TRBV5-1	once	TRBJ2-1	CASSRTVESGGYNEQFF	TGCGCCAGCAGCCGAACCGTCGAAAGCGGGGGCTACAATGAGCAGTTCTTC
TRBD1	TRBV6-1	-	TRBJ1-3	CASSDRDRWNTIYF	TGTGCCAGCAGTGATAGGGACAGGTGGAACACCATATATTTT
-	TRBV11-2	-	TRBJ1-5	CASSLDGADQPQHF	TGTGCCAGCAGCTTAGATGGGGCGGATCAGCCCCAGCATTTT
TRBD1	TRBV7-2	few	TRBJ2-7	CASSPQGGSYEQYF	TGTGCCAGCAGCCCACAGGGGGGTTCTTACGAGCAGTACTTC
TRBD1	TRBV2	-	TRBJ1-1	CADRGGGGRRYTEAFF	TGTGCCGACAGAGGGGGCGGGGGGCGGAGGTACACTGAAGCTTTCTTT
-	TRBV18	-	TRBJ1-2	CASSPVGLSPRAVYTF	TGTGCCAGCTCACCCGTGGGACTATCTCCGAGGGCCGTCTACACCTTC
-	TRBV6-5	-	TRBJ2-3	CASSGQTDTQYF	TGTGCCAGCAGTGGACAGACAGATACGCAGTATTTT
-	TRBV4-2	-	TRBJ1-4	CASSQDPGGEVEKLFF	TGTGCCAGCAGCCAGGACCCTGGAGGGGAGGTTGAAAAACTGTTTTTT
TRBD1	TRBV7-9	-	TRBJ2-7	CASSLLTGGGEQYF	TGTGCCAGCAGTTTATTAACAGGGGGCGGAGAGCAGTACTTC
TRBD2	TRBV19	once	TRBJ2-3	CASSRTSGGGTDTQYF	TGTGCCAGTAGTCGTACTAGCGGGGGGGGCACAGATACGCAGTATTTT
TRBD2	TRBV7-2	-	TRBJ2-1	CASRSDPTSPLLSFF	TGTGCCAGCAGATCGGATCCGACTAGCCCCCTCTTGTCATTCTTC
-	TRBV1	few	TRBJ2-1	CTSRGDRDDFGDYNEQFF	TGCACCAGCAGAGGGGACAGGGATGACTTTGGGGACTACAATGAGCAGTTCTTC
TRBD1	TRBV7-2	-	TRBJ1-1	CASSLATGVNTEAFF	TGTGCCAGCAGCTTAGCGACAGGGGTTAACACTGAAGCTTTCTTT
TRBD1	TRBV19	-	TRBJ1-5	CASSTYPDRGDNQPQHF	TGTGCCAGTAGTACCTACCCAGACAGGGGGGACAATCAGCCCCAGCATTTT
-	TRBV7-3	-	TRBJ2-2	CASSSGVNTGELFF	TGTGCCAGCAGCTCAGGGGTAAACACCGGGGAGCTGTTTTTT
-	TRBV5-1	-	TRBJ1-4	CASSLTGGSSNEKLFF	TGCGCCAGCAGCCTGACGGGGGGGTCGTCTAATGAAAAACTGTTTTTT
-	TRBV2	-	TRBJ2-7	CASRGQPGPYEQYF	TGTGCCAGCAGGGGGCAGCCCGGACCCTACGAGCAGTACTTC
-	TRBV28	few	TRBJ1-6	CASRLHGELSPLHF	TGTGCCAGCAGGTTGCATGGAGAACTTTCACCCCTCCACTTT
TRBD1	TRBV28	-	TRBJ2-7	CASSSIRQGDSYEQYF	TGTGCCAGCAGTTCTATCCGACAGGGAGACTCCTACGAGCAGTACTTC
-	TRBV11-2	-	TRBJ1-6	CASSLRGSYNSPLHF	TGTGCCAGCAGCTTAAGGGGTTCCTATAATTCACCCCTCCACTTT
-	TRBV7-3	-	TRBJ1-2	CASRDDSDLDGYTF	TGTGCCAGCAGGGACGACAGTGACTTGGATGGCTACACCTTC
-	TRBV5-1	-	TRBJ2-1	CASSLGLPTYYNEQFF	TGCGCCAGCAGCTTGGGACTCCCGACCTACTACAATGAGCAGTTCTTC
-	TRBV19	-	TRBJ1-1	CATTRGSPNTEAFF	TGTGCCACCACTCGGGGGTCCCCGAACACTGAAGCTTTCTTT
TRBD1	TRBV28	-	TRBJ2-6	CASIGQATGANVLTF	TGTGCCAGCATAGGACAGGCTACGGGGGCCAACGTCCTGACTTTC
-	TRBV7-3	few	TRBJ2-7	CASSPRAGSSYEQYF	TGTGCCAGCAGCCCGAGGGCTGGCAGTTCCTACGAGCAGTACTTC
TRBD1	TRBV5-1	-	TRBJ1-1	CASSFRDRDADRAFF	TGCGCCAGCAGCTTCCGGGACAGGGATGCAGATCGAGCTTTCTTT
-	TRBV12-1	-	TRBJ1-5	CASTTRTGWGPQHF	TGTGCCAGCACGACCCGGACGGGGTGGGGGCCCCAGCATTTT
-	TRBV7-2	-	TRBJ1-1	CASSAQGNTEAFF	TGTGCCAGCAGCGCTCAGGGGAACACTGAAGCTTTCTTT
-	TRBV5-1	few	TRBJ1-4	CASSAGDNNEKLFF	TGCGCCAGCAGCGCCGGGGACAATAATGAAAAACTGTTTTTT
-	TRBV18	-	TRBJ1-2	CASSPLPRGTNYGYTF	TGTGCCAGCTCACCACTCCCCCGCGGGACTAACTATGGCTACACCTTC
TRBD1	TRBV6-5	-	TRBJ2-2	CASSADRRTGELFF	TGTGCCAGCAGTGCGGACAGGCGAACCGGGGAGCTGTTTTTT
-	TRBV4-3	-	TRBJ1-6	CASSRQTGSLHF	TGCGCCAGCAGCCGCCAGACTGGATCCCTCCACTTT
TRBD2	TRBV10-3	-	TRBJ2-3	CAISYSGGAGDTQYF	TGTGCCATCAGTTATAGCGGGGGGGCAGGTGATACGCAGTATTTT
-	TRBV4-3	-	TRBJ1-1	CASSHPGGGTEAFF	TGCGCCAGCAGCCATCCGGGGGGAGGCACTGAAGCTTTCTTT
TRBD1	TRBV7-2	-	TRBJ2-7	CASRPGQDFYEQYF	TGTGCCAGCAGACCGGGACAGGACTTCTACGAGCAGTACTTC
-	TRBV11-2	-	TRBJ2-7	CASSLGVSYEQYF	TGTGCCAGCAGCTTAGGAGTATCCTACGAGCAGTACTTC
-	TRBV5-5	-	TRBJ1-1	CASSLEPAGYTEAFF	TGTGCCAGCAGCTTGGAGCCCGCGGGGTACACTGAAGCTTTCTTT
TRBD1	TRBV4-1	-	TRBJ2-2	CASSQVGQGLTGELFF	TGCGCCAGCAGCCAAGTGGGACAGGGTCTCACCGGGGAGCTGTTTTTT
TRBD2	TRBV11-2	few	TRBJ2-3	CASSLSGGVTDTQYF	TGTGCCAGCAGCTTAAGCGGGGGAGTCACAGATACGCAGTATTTT
TRBD2	TRBV7-2	-	TRBJ2-1	CASGPLAGGPGTYNEQFF	TGTGCCAGCGGCCCTCTTGCGGGGGGGCCAGGTACCTACAATGAGCAGTTCTTC
-	TRBV19	few	TRBJ1-2	CASSRGDGYGYTF	TGTGCCAGTAGTAGGGGAGACGGCTATGGCTACACCTTC
TRBD2	TRBV15	-	TRBJ2-7	CATSRDRGGTSEQYF	TGTGCCACCAGCAGAGATCGGGGGGGTACGTCTGAGCAGTACTTC
TRBD1	TRBV5-1	-	TRBJ2-7	CASSLATGAEQYF	TGCGCCAGCAGCTTGGCCACAGGGGCCGAGCAGTACTTC
-	TRBV19	-	TRBJ2-7	CASSPMGDTEQYF	TGTGCCAGTAGTCCCATGGGGGACACCGAGCAGTACTTC